The 28 T cell receptor beta chains listed next were all sequenced from one sample in a study of T cells in localized non-small cell lung cancer (TCRdb year 2020). To prepare the library, the immunoSEQ multiplex PCR assay was applied. In TCRdb, the immuneACCESS table is reduced to in-frame sequences with V and J assigned. These tables do not hold every clone; where another copy was compared, an unresolved V gene accounts for under half, and the others remain unexplained. This sample lists 15,000 to 20,000 clones; around 88% were detected once. The top ten hold roughly 36% of the sample. This material consisted of peripheral blood, taken before any cancer treatment. The receptors stem from a male donor at least 60 years old with stage III lung adenocarcinoma.

The rearrangement joins TRBV6-1 to TRBJ1-5; D perhaps matches TRBD1 (5 bases). Germline CDR1 MNHNS, CDR2 SASEGT. The CDR3 length is 14 residues. The V and J ends lost 6 bases and 0 bases respectively, with 9 bases between them. This chain's CDR3 is CASSEGTSNQPQHF. CDR3 coding DNA: TGTGCCAGCAGCGAGGGGACTAGCAATCAGCCCCAGCATTTT.

The genes are TRBV6-5 and TRBJ1-6; the D is unclear. The CDR3 is 14 residues long. The V end lost 5 bases, the J end lost 2 bases, and 7 bases lay between the germline ends. The V gene's germline CDR1 is MNHEY and CDR2 SVGAGI. The CDR3 reads CASSAGPYNSPLHF. CDR3 DNA sequence: TGTGCCAGCAGTGCCGGCCCCTATAATTCACCCCTCCACTTT.

A few counts support this clone. CDR3: CASSEIELRDTIYF. The DNA for the CDR3 is TGTGCCAGCAGTGAAATTGAGCTGCGGGACACCATATATTTT. The chain joins TRBV2 to TRBJ1-3; unclear D gene. The CDR3 consists of 14 residues. Trimming removed 2 bases at V and 8 bases at J, with 13 bases between. The germline V gene encodes CDR1 SNHLY and CDR2 FYNNEI.

To note about this clone: The same CDR3 is also encoded by other DNA sequences in this sample. J is TRBJ2-3 and V is TRBV7-9, with 8 positions matching TRBD2. Looked up from germline, CDR1 is SEHNR and CDR2 is FQNEAQ (reference sequence). Losses at the gene ends were 1 base for V and 0 bases for J; bases not matched to a gene: 9. The CDR3 is 18 amino acids. CDR3: CASSLVAGTSESTDTQYF. The CDR3 DNA sequence: TGTGCCAGCAGCTTAGTGGCGGGGACTAGTGAAAGCACAGATACGCAGTATTTT. Full variable domain (missing parts from reference TRBV7-9 and TRBJ2-3): DTGVSQNPRHKITKRGQNVTFRCDPISEHNRLYWYRQTLGQGPEFLTYFQNEAQLEKSRLLSDRFSAERPKGSFSTLEIQRTEQGDSAMYLCASSLVAGTSESTDTQYFGPGTRLTVL.

The J gene is TRBJ1-1, the V gene TRBV7-8; perhaps TRBD1 as D (5 bases). The CDR3 is 15 amino acids. V lost 2 bases to trimming and J lost 4 bases, with 14 bases between them. Germline CDR1 SGHVS, CDR2 FQNEAQ. The CDR3 DNA follows: TGTGCCAGCAGCTTATTGGCAGGGTCGGGCACTGAAGCTTTCTTT. Protein sequence: CASSLLAGSGTEAFF.

The CDR3 DNA reads as TGTGCCAGCACCGTTGAAAAACATGGCACCGGGGAGCTGTTTTTT. As protein: CASTVEKHGTGELFF. This chain joins TRBV6-5 and TRBJ2-2; no definite D call. The CDR3 extends over 15 amino acids. The germline V and J ends were trimmed by 7 bases and 4 bases, with 16 bases remaining between them. The germline V gene encodes CDR1 MNHEY and CDR2 SVGAGI.

This chain uses TRBV2 with TRBJ1-5, with 8 bases aligning to TRBD1. CDR3 size: 16 residues. Per the germline V gene, CDR1 is SNHLY and CDR2 is FYNNEI. V dropped 8 bases and J dropped 4; count of bases not matched to a gene: 13. Here the CDR3 reads CASGQGGGVSNQPQHF. CDR3 DNA sequence: TGTGCCAGCGGACAGGGTGGTGGGGTCTCAAATCAGCCCCAGCATTTT.

The chain links TRBV5-1 to TRBJ1-4; TRBD1 agrees at 8 bases. The CDR3 runs to 15 residues. Germline CDR1 is SGHRS and CDR2 is YFSETQ. V shed 3 bases and J 2 bases; nucleotides not matched to a gene: 3. The CDR3 DNA reads as TGCGCCAGCAGCTCTCAGGGGGCTACTAATGAAAAACTGTTTTTT. It specifies CASSSQGATNEKLFF.

The chain has TRBV7-6 and TRBJ2-7, with a possible D match to TRBD2 (5 bases). The CDR3 is 15 residues long. Trimming pared 2 bases from V and 0 bases from J, leaving 11 bases between. Germline assignment: CDR1 SGHVS and CDR2 FNYEAQ. CDR3 sequence: CASSLKWGDSYEQYF. CDR3 coding DNA: TGTGCCAGCAGCTTAAAGTGGGGAGACTCCTACGAGCAGTACTTC. The full variable domain, in which reference TRBV7-6 and TRBJ2-7 provide the parts outside the CDR3, is GAGVSQSPRYKVTKRGQDVALRCDPISGHVSLYWYRQALGQGPEFLTYFNYEAQQDKSGLPNDRFSAERPEGSISTLTIQRTEQRDSAMYRCASSLKWGDSYEQYFGPGTRLTVT.

The V call is TRBV9, the J call TRBJ1-3; D not resolved. V lost 1 base and J 4 bases, leaving 12 bases between the germline ends. CDR1 SGDLS and CDR2 YYNGEE come from the germline V gene. The CDR3 contains 15 residues. The CDR3 DNA sequence: TGTGCCAGCAGCGTAAGGAGCAGCTCGGGAAACACCATATATTTT. Translated, it gives CASSVRSSSGNTIYF.

The CDR3 spells CAISAGGGDQPQHF. The CDR3 nucleotides are TGTGCCATCAGTGCAGGGGGCGGCGACCAGCCCCAGCATTTT. The chain carries TRBV10-3 and TRBJ1-5; 8 nucleotides line up with TRBD1. V lost 4 bases to trimming and J lost 7 bases; unmatched junction nucleotides: 6. The CDR3 is 14 residues long. Germline lookup yields CDR1 ENHRY and CDR2 SYGVKD.

The V and J genes are TRBV7-9 and TRBJ1-2; no clear D gene. The CDR3 covers 13 residues. The germline CDR1 and CDR2 sequences are SEHNR and FQNEAQ (reference sequence). V gave up 5 bases and J gave up 6 bases, with 13 bases separating them. CDR3 loop: CASSPSGVNGYTF. The DNA for the CDR3 is TGTGCCAGCAGCCCCTCAGGAGTTAATGGCTACACCTTC.

This clone has a single count. The V gene is TRBV5-4, the J gene TRBJ1-2; weak D call: TRBD1 (5 bases). The V end lost 4 bases, the J end lost 0 bases, and 16 bases lay between the germline ends. The CDR3 runs to 16 residues. The germline V gene has CDR1 SGHNT and CDR2 YYREEE (reference sequence). CDR3 sequence reads: CASSIIDRTTNYGYTF. The CDR3 nucleotides read TGTGCCAGCAGCATTATAGACAGAACGACTAACTATGGCTACACCTTC.

This chain joins TRBV6-1 and TRBJ2-7, with 7 bases aligning to TRBD1. V lost 3 bases and J lost 3; bases outside the gene matches: 8. This CDR3 is 15 amino acids long. Germline V gene lookup returns CDR1 MNHNS and CDR2 SASEGT. The CDR3, as DNA: TGTGCCAGCAGTGAGGACAGGTGGAGTTACTACGAGCAGTACTTC. Translation gives CASSEDRWSYYEQYF.

This sequence joins TRBV9 and TRBJ2-3; D not certain. The germline V and J ends were trimmed by 0 bases and 5 bases, with 7 bases remaining between them. The CDR3 has 13 amino acids. Germline V CDR1 and CDR2: SGDLS, YYNGEE. CDR3 sequence reads: CASSVVERDTQYF. CDR3 DNA sequence: TGTGCCAGCAGCGTAGTTGAGAGAGATACGCAGTATTTT.

The rearrangement uses TRBV7-8 and TRBJ1-6; no clear D. Trimming cost V 2 bases and J 9 bases, with 17 bases left between them. This CDR3 spans 16 amino acids. Germline V CDR1 and CDR2: SGHVS, FQNEAQ. The CDR3 spells CASSLKGMTSSSPLHF. In DNA form, the CDR3 reads TGTGCCAGCAGCTTAAAGGGAATGACGAGTAGTTCACCCCTCCACTTT.

The chain recombines TRBV7-2 with TRBJ2-7, with D tentatively TRBD2 (7 bases). The CDR3 has 15 residues. The V gene lost 6 bases and the J gene lost 4 bases, with 19 bases spanning the gap. Germline CDR1 is SGHTA and CDR2 is FQGNSA. This CDR3 is CASRSELGGRYEQYF. The DNA for the CDR3 is TGTGCCAGCAGGTCGGAATTGGGGGGGCGGTACGAGCAGTACTTC.

The chain carries TRBV7-9 and TRBJ2-7; no definite D call. Trimming pared 5 bases from V and 5 bases from J, leaving 16 bases between. From germline, CDR1 is SEHNR and CDR2 FQNEAQ (reference sequence). The CDR3 sequence is 14 residues long. The CDR3 DNA is TGTGCCAGCAGCCCACCTAGGACCTGGGACGAGCAGTACTTC. Translating gives CASSPPRTWDEQYF.

The genes are TRBV7-3 and TRBJ2-3; 7 nucleotides match TRBD2. In germline, CDR1 is SGHTA, CDR2 FQGTGA. The CDR3 length is 15 residues. Trimming at V came to 2 bases and at J to 5 bases, leaving 7 bases not matched to a gene. The CDR3: CASSLRPRGEDTQYF. CDR3 nucleotide sequence: TGTGCCAGCAGCTTACGACCCCGGGGGGAAGATACGCAGTATTTT.

The rearrangement joins TRBV27 to TRBJ1-1; no definite D call. The CDR3 is 17 residues long. V gave up 6 bases and J gave up 3 bases, with 23 bases separating them. CDR1 is MNHEY and CDR2 is SMNVEV in the germline V gene (reference sequence). This CDR3 is CASSKQRAINYDTEAFF. Written as DNA, the CDR3 is TGTGCCAGCAGCAAACAGAGGGCCATTAATTATGACACTGAAGCTTTCTTT.

The CDR3 is CASTSGTGGYEQYF. The CDR3 DNA sequence: TGTGCCAGCACCTCCGGGACAGGGGGCTACGAGCAGTACTTC. The genes are TRBV6-1 and TRBJ2-7; 11 nucleotides align to TRBD1. From germline, CDR1 is MNHNS and CDR2 SASEGT. This CDR3 has 14 residues. Unmatched junction bases numbered 5, after V lost 7 bases and J lost 3 bases.

This chain joins TRBV18 and TRBJ1-1; D unresolved. Germline-derived CDR1 and CDR2 are KGHSH and LQKENI. Trimming removed 3 bases from V and 1 base from J, with 6 bases in between. The length of the CDR3 is 13 residues. CDR3 nucleotides: TGTGCCAGCTCACCTTCAGAGAACACTGAAGCTTTCTTT. Amino acids: CASSPSENTEAFF.

The chain uses TRBV5-1 and TRBJ2-7, with D possibly matching TRBD2 (7 bases). Trimming removed 7 bases from V and 0 bases from J, with 11 bases in between. This CDR3 spans 13 amino acids. Germline CDR1 SGHRS, CDR2 YFSETQ. DNA for the CDR3: TGCGCCAGCTCGCGGGGGCACTCCTACGAGCAGTACTTC. The encoded protein is CASSRGHSYEQYF.

This chain connects TRBV5-1 to TRBJ1-2; D is perhaps TRBD1 (5 bases). Germline CDR1 and CDR2: SGHRS and YFSETQ. Trimming took 7 bases from V and 1 from J, leaving 11 bases between them. CDR3 length: 13 amino acids. The CDR3 DNA sequence: TGCGCCAGCCAGAGGGGCCATAACTATGGCTACACCTTC. It translates to CASQRGHNYGYTF.

The V and J genes are TRBV19 and TRBJ2-6; D is perhaps TRBD2 (5 bases). Germline V CDR1 and CDR2: LNHDA, SQIVND (reference sequence). V lost 3 bases and J lost 0, with 21 bases in between. There are 20 residues in the CDR3. CDR3 coding DNA: TGTGCCAGTAGTATGTTCATGGGCTCGGGGATTAGCTCTGGGGCCAACGTCCTGACTTTC. Its protein product is CASSMFMGSGISSGANVLTF.

This clone appeared a single time. This chain joins TRBV6-6 and TRBJ1-5; D is unresolved. Germline V gene lookup returns CDR1 MNHNY and CDR2 SVGAGI (reference sequence). This CDR3 spans 16 amino acids. With 0 bases removed from V and 0 bases from J, the gap between germline ends came to 9 bases. This chain's CDR3 is CASSYSLSNSNQPQHF. CDR3 sequence (DNA): TGTGCCAGCAGTTACTCGCTCAGTAATAGCAATCAGCCCCAGCATTTT.

V is TRBV10-3 and J is TRBJ2-3; no reliable D call. There are 12 residues in the CDR3. Trimming pared 4 bases from V and 3 bases from J, leaving 5 bases between. The germline gives CDR1 ENHRY, CDR2 SYGVKD. The CDR3 DNA follows: TGTGCCATCAGTGGAGGTACAGATACGCAGTATTTT. It translates to CAISGGTDTQYF.

V is TRBV5-1 and J is TRBJ2-3, with 9 positions matching TRBD2. Unmatched junction bases numbered 11, after V lost 4 bases and J lost 14 bases. Per the germline V gene, CDR1 is SGHRS and CDR2 is YFSETQ. This CDR3 is built from 13 residues. The CDR3 here is CASSPTERGVRYF. The CDR3 nucleotides read TGCGCCAGCAGCCCTACTGAGCGGGGGGTCCGGTATTTT.